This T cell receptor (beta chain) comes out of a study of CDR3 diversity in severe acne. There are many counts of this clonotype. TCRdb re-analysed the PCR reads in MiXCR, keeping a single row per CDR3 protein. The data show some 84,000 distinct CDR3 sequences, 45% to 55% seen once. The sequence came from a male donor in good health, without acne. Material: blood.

Written as DNA, the CDR3 is TGTGCCAGCAGTCATAGGGCTGGAAACACCATATATTTT. Translating it yields CASSHRAGNTIYF. V usage is TRBV27 and J usage is TRBJ1-3, with unresolved D. V was pared by 5 bases and J by 2 bases, with 7 bases between. CDR3 length: 13 amino acids. Germline CDR1 reads MNHEY; CDR2 reads SMNVEV (reference sequence).